What follows are 9 T cell receptor beta chains derived from one specimen sequenced in a study of PD-L1 blockade in urothelial cancer. Here immunoSEQ multiplex PCR was the method, and the copy in TCRdb shows in-frame clones only, minus some. This sample has 25,000 to 35,000 clones, with around 87% found just once. Here the sequenced sample was PBMCs, taken around atezolizumab (anti-PD-L1) treatment. The receptors were sampled from a man between 45 and 60 years old with urothelial cancer.

This clone was detected only a few times. The chain employs TRBV7-9 and TRBJ2-1; 8 bases map to TRBD1. The CDR3 has 15 residues. Germline values: CDR1 SEHNR, CDR2 FQNEAQ (reference sequence). The V gene end was trimmed by 3 bases and the J gene end by 2 bases; junction bases not matched to a gene: 3. The CDR3 is CASSLRTGTYNEQFF. The CDR3 bases are TGTGCCAGCAGCTTGAGGACAGGGACCTACAATGAGCAGTTCTTC.

This chain uses TRBV6-6 with TRBJ1-5; D is possibly TRBD1 (6 bases). Trimming stripped 6 bases from V and 4 bases from J, with 13 bases between. The germline CDR1 and CDR2 sequences are MNHNY and SVGAGI (reference sequence). This CDR3 region has 14 residues. The CDR3 nucleotides read TGTGCCAGCAGAGGGGGGGGGAGAAATCAGCCCCAGCATTTT. It codes for CASRGGGRNQPQHF.

The chain has TRBV7-9 and TRBJ2-2; no clear D. V was clipped by 1 base and J by 5 bases, with 5 bases between them. Germline V CDR1 and CDR2: SEHNR, FQNEAQ (reference sequence). The CDR3 sequence is 13 residues long. This chain's CDR3 is CASSLVQTGELFF. As DNA, the CDR3 is TGTGCCAGCAGCTTAGTACAGACCGGGGAGCTGTTTTTT.

The J gene is TRBJ2-5, the V gene TRBV28; the D is unclear. CDR1 MDHEN and CDR2 SYDVKM come from the germline V gene. The length of the CDR3 is 15 residues. V dropped 8 bases and J dropped 5 bases, with 21 bases sitting between them. The CDR3 protein is CASHERGVSSETQYF. Written as DNA, the CDR3 is TGTGCCAGCCACGAGAGAGGAGTATCGAGTGAGACCCAGTACTTC.

The rearrangement joins TRBV5-1 to TRBJ2-3; 9 bases agree with TRBD2. Germline V gives CDR1 SGHRS, CDR2 YFSETQ. The CDR3 is 15 amino acids. The V and J ends lost 2 bases and 5 bases, in that order; junction bases with no gene match: 6. For the CDR3, the DNA is TGCGCCAGCAGCTTAGAGCGGGGGGTCCGAGATACGCAGTATTTT. Encoded protein: CASSLERGVRDTQYF.

The gene calls are TRBV11-2 and TRBJ2-2, with TRBD2 identical over 8 bases. The CDR3 covers 16 residues. V was clipped by 2 bases and J by 6 bases; unmatched bases: 8. In germline, CDR1 is SGHAT, CDR2 FQNNGV. The CDR3 DNA reads as TGTGCCAGCAGCTTAAGAAGCGGGAGAGGGGCCGGGGAGCTGTTTTTT. This sequence encodes CASSLRSGRGAGELFF.

The chain links TRBV7-4 to TRBJ1-2; D is unresolved. The CDR3 runs to 17 residues. V gave up 5 bases and J gave up 5 bases, with 24 bases separating them. Germline loops: CDR1 SGHVT, CDR2 SQSDAQ. The CDR3 region has the DNA TGTGCCAGCAGCGGCGTTGCAGATTCTGTCAGGAAGTATGGCTACACCTTC. Protein sequence: CASSGVADSVRKYGYTF. Complete variable domain (other parts from reference TRBV7-4 and TRBJ1-2): GAGVSQSPRYKVAKRGRDVALRCDSISGHVTLYWYRQTLGQGSEVLTYSQSDAQRDKSGRPSGRFSAERPERSVSTLKIQRTEQGDSAVYLCASSGVADSVRKYGYTFGSGTRLTVV.

The V call is TRBV9, the J call TRBJ2-1; D uncertain. V shed 0 bases and J shed 1 base, with 11 bases lying between them. The CDR3 contains 16 residues. Germline CDR1 and CDR2: SGDLS and YYNGEE. The CDR3 DNA follows: TGTGCCAGCAGCGTAGGTGTCGGTACTTCCTACAATGAGCAGTTCTTC. It yields the protein CASSVGVGTSYNEQFF.

J is TRBJ1-1 and V is TRBV9; D might be TRBD1 (6 bases). This CDR3 spans 15 amino acids. Trimming removed 3 bases at V and 4 bases at J, with 16 bases between. CDR1 SGDLS and CDR2 YYNGEE come from the germline V gene. CDR3 DNA sequence: TGTGCCAGCAGCGCAACAACAGGGAGTGGCACTGAAGCTTTCTTT. This sequence encodes CASSATTGSGTEAFF.